This TCR beta chain comes out of a study of post-analysis software for immune sequencing data. Study at large: Recorded subtypes: relapsing-remitting, secondary progressive, progressive-relapsing; some patients unannotated. Study conclusions and caveats: The normalized Chao1 diversity of multiple sclerosis patients was significantly lower than that of controls. Samples prepared in the same batch strongly co-clustered by F measure. Elevated frequency relative to controls characterized roughly 5 TRBV segments in patients, TRBV5-6, TRBV5-1 and TRBV20-1 among them.

V dropped 0 bases and J dropped 8 bases, with 11 bases sitting between them. The CDR3 has 15 residues. CDR1 ENHRY and CDR2 SYGVKD come from the germline V gene. Tagging with unique molecular identifiers was a feature of the TCR beta cDNA libraries. A population of 1 to 10 million T cells gave rise to 400,000 to 550,000 cDNA molecules. Using its own MiXCR run on the PCR reads, TCRdb lists one record per CDR3 protein. The sample holds about 210,000 distinct CDR3 sequences, 25% to 30% seen once. The table lists this clonotype with many counts. Its target is unknown. The sequenced material came from blood. This sequence was found in a girl younger than 18 with multiple sclerosis. The chain joins TRBV10-3 to TRBJ1-6; a possible D gene is TRBD1 (5 bases). The CDR3 sequence is CAISESSGGDSPLHF. CDR3 in DNA: TGTGCCATCAGTGAGTCGTCGGGGGGGGATTCACCCCTCCACTTT.